This TCR beta chain derives from a study of blood T cell repertoires in COVID-19. Deletions cut 2 bases from V and 4 bases from J, with 11 bases between. Germline values: CDR1 SGHAT, CDR2 FQNNGV. CDR3 length equals 15 residues. Sequencing was performed with immunoSEQ multiplex PCR; in TCRdb, only in-frame clones are kept and a portion is missing. In the table there are some 160,000 clones, 80% to 90% of which are singletons. The clonotype was recovered from a woman aged 60-75 years with active COVID-19. The sequenced sample consisted of peripheral blood. The chain joins TRBV11-2 to TRBJ2-2; possible D gene TRBD2, 5 bases. The CDR3 spells CASSLSARGTGELFF. The CDR3, as DNA: TGTGCCAGCAGCTTATCGGCACGGGGCACCGGGGAGCTGTTTTTT.